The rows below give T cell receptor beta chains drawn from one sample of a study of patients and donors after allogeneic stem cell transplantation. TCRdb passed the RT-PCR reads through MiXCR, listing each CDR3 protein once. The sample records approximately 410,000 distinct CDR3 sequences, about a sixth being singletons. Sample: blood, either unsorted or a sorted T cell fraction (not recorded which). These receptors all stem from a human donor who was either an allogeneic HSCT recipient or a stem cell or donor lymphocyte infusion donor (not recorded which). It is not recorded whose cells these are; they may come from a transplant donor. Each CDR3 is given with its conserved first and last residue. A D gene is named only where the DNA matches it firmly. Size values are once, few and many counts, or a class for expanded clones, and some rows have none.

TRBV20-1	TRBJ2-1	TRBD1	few	CSAAPPGQGYNEQFF	TGCAGTGCTGCCCCCCCGGGACAGGGGTACAATGAGCAGTTCTTC
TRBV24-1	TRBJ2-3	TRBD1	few	CATRGQGADTQYF	TGTGCCACCAGAGGACAGGGAGCAGATACGCAGTATTTT
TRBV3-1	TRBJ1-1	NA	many	CASSQGTGWTTEAFF	TGTGCCAGCAGCCAAGGAACAGGGTGGACCACTGAAGCTTTCTTT
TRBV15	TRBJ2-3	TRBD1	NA	CATSRDRGSADTQYF	TGTGCCACCAGCAGGGACAGGGGGAGCGCAGATACGCAGTATTTT
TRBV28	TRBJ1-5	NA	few	CASMAPTGNQPQHF	TGTGCCAGCATGGCCCCGACGGGCAATCAGCCCCAGCATTTT
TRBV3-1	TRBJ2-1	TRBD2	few	CASSQDLVSGRTHEQFF	TGTGCCAGCAGCCAAGATCTTGTTAGCGGGAGGACCCATGAGCAGTTCTTC
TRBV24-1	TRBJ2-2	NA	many	CATSDPGTRNTGELFF	TGTGCCACCAGTGATCCCGGGACTCGGAACACCGGGGAGCTGTTTTTT
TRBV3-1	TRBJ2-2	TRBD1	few	CASNTDRGGTGELFF	TGTGCCAGCAATACGGACAGGGGGGGAACCGGGGAGCTGTTTTTT
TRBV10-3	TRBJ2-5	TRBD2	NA	CAISTAGVYQGTQYF	TGTGCCATCAGTACGGCGGGAGTCTATCAGGGGACCCAGTACTTC
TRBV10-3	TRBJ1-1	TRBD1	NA	CAISDGGQGSFTEAFF	TGTGCCATCAGTGACGGGGGACAGGGGAGTTTCACTGAAGCTTTCTTT
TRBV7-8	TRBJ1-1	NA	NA	CASSLDTTGFVNTEAFF	TGTGCCAGCAGCTTAGACACTACAGGGTTCGTGAACACTGAAGCTTTCTTT
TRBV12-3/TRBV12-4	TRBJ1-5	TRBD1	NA	CASSRTGHNQPQHF	TGTGCCAGCAGTAGGACAGGGCACAATCAGCCCCAGCATTTT
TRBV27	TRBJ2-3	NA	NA	CASTRYGRGRGTDTQYF	TGTGCCAGCACCAGATACGGTCGGGGCAGGGGAACAGATACGCAGTATTTT
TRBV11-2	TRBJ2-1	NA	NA	CASSSAVGSSYNEQFF	TGTGCCAGCAGCTCGGCGGTCGGGAGCTCCTACAATGAGCAGTTCTTC
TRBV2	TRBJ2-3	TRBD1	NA	CASSQEEINRGTDTQYF	TGTGCCAGCAGCCAGGAGGAGATTAACAGGGGGACAGATACGCAGTATTTT
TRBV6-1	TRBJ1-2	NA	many	CASSEVTGSGGYTF	TGTGCCAGCAGTGAAGTAACAGGGTCGGGCGGCTACACCTTC
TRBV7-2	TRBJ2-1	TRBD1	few	CASSVNRGIEQFF	TGTGCCAGCAGCGTAAACAGGGGAATTGAGCAGTTCTTC
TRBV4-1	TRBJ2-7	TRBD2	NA	CASSQDAISGGIYEQYF	TGCGCCAGCAGCCAAGATGCGATTAGCGGGGGAATCTACGAGCAGTACTTC
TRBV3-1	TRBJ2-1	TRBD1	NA	CASSPWDSGGEQFF	TGTGCCAGCAGCCCTTGGGACAGTGGAGGAGAGCAGTTCTTC
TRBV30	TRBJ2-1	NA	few	CAWGGVPSYNEQFF	TGTGCCTGGGGGGGCGTTCCCAGCTACAATGAGCAGTTCTTC
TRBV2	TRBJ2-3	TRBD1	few	CASSEFSGQGSDTQYF	TGTGCCAGCAGTGAATTTTCGGGACAGGGGTCAGATACGCAGTATTTT
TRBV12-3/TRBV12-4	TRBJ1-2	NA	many	CASSLEGRRGYTF	TGTGCCAGCAGTTTGGAAGGGCGAAGAGGCTACACCTTC
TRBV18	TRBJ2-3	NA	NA	CASSEATDTQYF	TGTGCCAGCTCGGAAGCCACAGATACGCAGTATTTT
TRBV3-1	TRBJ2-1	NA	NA	CASSQSGNEQFF	TGTGCCAGCAGCCAATCGGGGAATGAGCAGTTCTTC
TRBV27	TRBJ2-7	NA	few	CASSSDSTYEQYF	TGTGCCAGCAGTTCCGACTCTACCTACGAGCAGTACTTC
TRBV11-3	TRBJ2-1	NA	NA	CASSLRSQAHNEQFF	TGTGCCAGCAGCTTACGGTCCCAGGCACACAATGAGCAGTTCTTC
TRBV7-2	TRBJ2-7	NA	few	CASSLALGVGVEQYF	TGTGCCAGCAGCTTAGCGCTGGGGGTAGGCGTCGAGCAGTACTTC
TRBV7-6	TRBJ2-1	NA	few	CASSWGRNEQFF	TGTGCCAGCAGCTGGGGGCGGAATGAGCAGTTCTTC
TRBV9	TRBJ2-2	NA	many	CASSVGNTGELFF	TGTGCCAGCAGCGTAGGTAACACCGGGGAGCTGTTTTTT
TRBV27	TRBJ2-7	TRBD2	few	CASSSKRLYGTTPYEQYF	TGTGCCAGCAGTTCGAAGCGCCTTTACGGGACTACCCCCTACGAGCAGTACTTC
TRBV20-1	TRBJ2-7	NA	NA	CSARLTVVSYEQYF	TGCAGTGCTAGGCTTACAGTGGTCTCCTACGAGCAGTACTTC
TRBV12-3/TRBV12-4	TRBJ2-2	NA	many	CASSFVEGVYTGELFF	TGTGCCAGCAGTTTTGTGGAGGGGGTGTACACCGGGGAGCTGTTTTTT
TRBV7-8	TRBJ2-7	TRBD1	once	CASSPRTGANEQYF	TGTGCCAGCAGCCCGAGGACAGGGGCCAACGAGCAGTACTTC
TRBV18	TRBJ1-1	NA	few	CASSPRDGGRNTEAFF	TGTGCCAGCTCACCACGGGACGGCGGAAGAAACACTGAAGCTTTCTTT
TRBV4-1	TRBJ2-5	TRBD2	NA	CASSPRLWLAGVAETQYF	TGCGCCAGCAGCCCCAGGCTTTGGCTAGCGGGGGTTGCAGAGACCCAGTACTTC